This T cell receptor beta chain was sequenced during a study of T cells after yellow fever vaccination. The overall study: It was SMART-Seq v4 Ultra Low Input that prepared the fractions with low cell numbers.

This clonotype appeared a few times. Its antigen is unidentified. Germline V gene lookup returns CDR1 LGHNA and CDR2 YNFKEQ. Deletions cut 1 base from V and 4 bases from J, with 8 bases between. The CDR3 has 14 residues. Generation of TCR cDNA used 5'RACE template switching (which added a universal primer site and UMIs). Using its own MiXCR run on the 5' RACE reads, TCRdb lists one record per CDR3 protein. The repertoire has around 340,000 distinct CDR3 sequences, about 12% of them found once; the top ten carry about 3%. Findings and limits, study-wide: Most primary-vaccination clones recurred post-booster (around 95% CD4, more than 85% CD8). Abundant clonotypes (contaminants from the bulk population) could be present in FACS-sorted repertoires.

Sequencing was performed on CD4+ T cells sorted from PBMCs, taken 15 days after the yellow fever booster vaccination. This receptor was obtained from a man between 18 and 29 years old who received the YFV17D yellow fever vaccine. The J gene is TRBJ1-5, the V gene TRBV4-2; D might be TRBD1 (5 bases). The CDR3 protein is CASSQGQKNQPQHF. CDR3 nucleotides: TGTGCCAGCAGCCAAGGACAGAAGAATCAGCCCCAGCATTTT.